The clone carrying this TCR beta chain was seen ten or more times. Its matching antigen is unknown. This specimen comes from a study of early T cells in non-severe SARS-CoV-2 infection. On the study more broadly: With bulk RNA from unsorted whole blood as input, sequencing yielded unpaired chains.

Points from the study as a whole: Private and CD4 specificities were missed by VDJdb matching, skewed to anti-spike CD8.

The CDR3 runs to 13 residues. Germline lookup yields CDR1 LGHDT and CDR2 YNNKEL (reference sequence). Between the trimmed V and J ends, which lost 1 base and 4 bases, there was a span of 7 bases. Individual cDNA molecules carried attached unique molecular identifiers. Each CDR3 protein gets one entry after TCRdb re-called the 5' RACE reads with MiXCR. Among 60,000 to 70,000 distinct CDR3 sequences listed, 4.9% were seen once. This clonotype originated in an adult who was a healthcare worker with PCR-confirmed SARS-CoV-2 infection or an uninfected control (not recorded which). V usage is TRBV3-1 and J usage is TRBJ2-5; D ambiguous. Material: whole blood. The CDR3 here is CASSQVESETQYF. CDR3 nucleotides: TGTGCCAGCAGCCAAGTCGAATCAGAGACCCAGTACTTC.